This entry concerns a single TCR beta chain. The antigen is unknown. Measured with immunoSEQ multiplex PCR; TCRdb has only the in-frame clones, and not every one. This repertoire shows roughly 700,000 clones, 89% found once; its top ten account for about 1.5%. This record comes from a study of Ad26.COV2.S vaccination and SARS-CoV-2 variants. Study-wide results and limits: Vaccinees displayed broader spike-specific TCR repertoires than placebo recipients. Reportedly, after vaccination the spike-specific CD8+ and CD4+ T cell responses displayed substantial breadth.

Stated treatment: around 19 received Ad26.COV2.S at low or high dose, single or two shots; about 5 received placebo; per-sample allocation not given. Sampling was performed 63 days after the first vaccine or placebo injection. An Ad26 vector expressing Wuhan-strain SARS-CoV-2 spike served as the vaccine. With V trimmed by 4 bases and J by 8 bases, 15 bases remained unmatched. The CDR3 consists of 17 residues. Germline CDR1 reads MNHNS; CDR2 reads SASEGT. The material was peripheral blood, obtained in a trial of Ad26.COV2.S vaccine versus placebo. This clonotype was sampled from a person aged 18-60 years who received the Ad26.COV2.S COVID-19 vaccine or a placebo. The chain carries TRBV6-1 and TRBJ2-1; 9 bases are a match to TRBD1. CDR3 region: CASSVPKRGQGRDEQFF. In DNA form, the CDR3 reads TGTGCCAGCAGTGTCCCCAAAAGGGGACAGGGTAGGGATGAGCAGTTCTTC.